This T cell receptor (beta chain) comes out of a study of blood T cells in healthy people across ages. Whole-study results and caveats: In the absence of known donor CMV status, changes in expanded clonotypes were possibly confounded.

A second roughly 7 to 12 cycle PCR used barcoded and J-beta primers. In TCRdb, the 5' RACE reads were re-called with MiXCR into one record per CDR3 protein. The repertoire has approximately 1.5 million distinct CDR3 sequences, approximately 39% of them found once; the top ten carry less than 5%. This clonotype was observed a handful of times. No antigen is known for it. The CDR3 extends over 16 amino acids. Total RNA was extracted at no less than 5.5 micrograms per sample. The genes are TRBV21-1 and TRBJ2-1; TRBD1 was called by the table and not checked on the DNA. TRBV21-1 is reported as a pseudogene. Sequencing used blood. The sequence derives from a woman aged 18-30 years in good health. The DNA for the CDR3 is TGTGCCAGCCCCGGAAGCCGGGACCCCTTGGACAATGAGCAGTTCTTC. This encodes CASPGSRDPLDNEQFF.